This note documents a single T cell receptor (beta chain) sequence. Its antigen is currently unknown. This record belongs to a study of CD8+ T cells in alopecia areata. Study-wide context: Affected scalp percentage gauged treated patients' severity. Regarding the study as a whole: While tofacitinib was given, many expanded lesional clones persisted in scalp and blood.

Extraction and reverse transcription of RNA yielded cDNA as the sequencing template. Profiling relied on immunoSEQ multiplex PCR, and the TCRdb table lists in-frame clones only, not all of them. The sample has some 180,000 clones, around 51% seen once. The treatment is: oral pan-JAK inhibitor, 5-10 mg twice daily. This receptor was identified in a human donor with alopecia areata. This specimen consisted of CD8+ T cells sorted from blood, obtained between weeks 51 and 52, from a patient treated with tofacitinib.

DNA of the CDR3: TGTGCCAGCAGTTTTGTGGGGGGCGGCCAGCCCCAGCATTTT. This sequence encodes CASSFVGGGQPQHF. The gene calls are TRBV27 and TRBJ1-5; weak D call: TRBD1 (6 bases). Germline V gene data show CDR1 as MNHEY and CDR2 as SMNVEV (reference sequence). Trimming pared 3 bases from V and 7 bases from J, leaving 13 bases between. The CDR3 is 14 residues long.